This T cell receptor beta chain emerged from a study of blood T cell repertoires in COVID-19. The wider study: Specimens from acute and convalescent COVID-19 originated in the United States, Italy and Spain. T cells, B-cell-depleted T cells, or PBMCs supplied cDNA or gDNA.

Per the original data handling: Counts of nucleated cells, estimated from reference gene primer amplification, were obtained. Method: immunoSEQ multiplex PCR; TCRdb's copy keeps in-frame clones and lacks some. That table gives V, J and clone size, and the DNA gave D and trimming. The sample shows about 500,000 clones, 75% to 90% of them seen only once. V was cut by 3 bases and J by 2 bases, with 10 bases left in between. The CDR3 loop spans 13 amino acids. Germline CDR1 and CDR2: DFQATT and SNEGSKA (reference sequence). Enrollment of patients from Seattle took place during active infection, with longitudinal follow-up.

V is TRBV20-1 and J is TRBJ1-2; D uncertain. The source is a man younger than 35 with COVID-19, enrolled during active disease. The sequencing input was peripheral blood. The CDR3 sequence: CSASNAGNYGYTF. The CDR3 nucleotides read TGCAGTGCTAGTAATGCGGGCAACTATGGCTACACCTTC.